Below, 23 T cell receptor beta chains from the same sample are listed, as sequenced in a study of PD-1 blockade in classical Hodgkin lymphoma. Data came from immunoSEQ multiplex PCR; TCRdb stores just in-frame clones and leaves some out. The sample shows some 26,000 clones, 80% to 85% of them seen only once. All the patients suffered relapse after autologous stem cell transplantation, and brentuximab vedotin exposure differed. Negative selection with magnetic separation was used to purify CD4+ T cells from thawed PBMCs. Here the sequenced sample was CD4+ T cells from blood, taken at baseline. The receptors were sampled from a human donor with classical Hodgkin lymphoma.

In this sample, this clone turned up a few times. The sample contains more than one DNA sequence encoding this CDR3. The V and J genes are TRBV5-1 and TRBJ2-2, with 10 positions matching TRBD2. Trimming removed 0 bases from V and 0 bases from J; junction bases left unmatched: 5. Germline CDR1 is SGHRS and CDR2 is YFSETQ. The length of the CDR3 is 18 residues. The CDR3 nucleotides read TGCGCCAGCAGCTTGGAGCTAGCGGGGGCCACGAACACCGGGGAGCTGTTTTTT. Residues: CASSLELAGATNTGELFF. Supplemented by reference TRBV5-1 and TRBJ2-2, the full variable domain reads KAGVTQTPRYLIKTRGQQVTLSCSPISGHRSVSWYQQTPGQGLQFLFEYFSETQRNKGNFPGRFSGRQFSNSRSEMNVSTLELGDSALYLCASSLELAGATNTGELFFGEGSRLTVL.

This clone was detected once. The CDR3 nucleotides are TGTGCCAGCAGTTGGACAGGACTTAAGCATGGCTACACCTTC. Amino acid sequence: CASSWTGLKHGYTF. The J gene is TRBJ1-2, the V gene TRBV28; TRBD1 agrees at 7 bases. CDR1 is MDHEN, CDR2 SYDVKM, per germline. Trimming removed 4 bases from V and 6 bases from J; junction bases left unmatched: 8. The CDR3 length is 14 residues.

The chain carries TRBV29-1 and TRBJ1-1; D may be TRBD1 (6 bases). Germline V gene lookup returns CDR1 SQVTM and CDR2 ANQGSEA. Trimming removed 6 bases from V and 0 bases from J, with 11 bases in between. The CDR3 is 13 residues long. DNA for the CDR3: TGCAGCGTCCACAGGGATCTGAACACTGAAGCTTTCTTT. Its translation: CSVHRDLNTEAFF.

J is TRBJ1-1 and V is TRBV2; D gene uncertain. Per germline, CDR1 SNHLY and CDR2 FYNNEI. CDR3 length: 14 residues. The germline V and J ends were trimmed by 3 bases and 1 base, with 9 bases remaining between them. The CDR3 loop reads CASSDGRRNTEAFF. The CDR3 DNA follows: TGTGCCAGCAGTGATGGGCGGAGGAACACTGAAGCTTTCTTT.

The CDR3 spells CASSSRLGAGNSPLHF. CDR3 DNA sequence: TGTGCCAGCAGTTCTCGCCTGGGGGCAGGGAATTCACCCCTCCACTTT. V usage is TRBV27 and J usage is TRBJ1-6; tentative D call: TRBD1 (6 bases). This CDR3 region has 16 residues. V shed 4 bases and J shed 7 bases, with 17 bases lying between them. Germline V gene data show CDR1 as MNHEY and CDR2 as SMNVEV (reference sequence).

The V and J genes are TRBV6-5 and TRBJ1-1; 10 bases are a match to TRBD1. Per the germline V gene, CDR1 is MNHEY and CDR2 is SVGAGI. CDR3 length: 15 residues. With 2 bases clipped from V and 4 bases from J, the junction kept 4 bases outside the gene matches. Here the CDR3 DNA reads TGTGCCAGCAGTTACCGGGACAGGGGAACCACTGAAGCTTTCTTT. This codes for CASSYRDRGTTEAFF.

The table lists this clone with a count of one. V gene TRBV29-1 combines with J gene TRBJ1-5; D unclear. The CDR3 covers 12 residues. The V gene's germline CDR1 is SQVTM and CDR2 ANQGSEA. V was cut by 0 bases and J by 7 bases, with 7 bases left in between. This CDR3 is CSVEDPGQPQHF. DNA of the CDR3: TGCAGCGTTGAAGATCCGGGCCAGCCCCAGCATTTT.

This clone ranks as medium-sized (0.01 to 0.1%). The genes are TRBV7-2 and TRBJ2-3; D perhaps matches TRBD1 (6 bases). Deletions cut 2 bases from V and 0 bases from J, with 9 bases between. Per the germline V gene, CDR1 is SGHTA and CDR2 is FQGNSA. The CDR3 consists of 15 residues. CDR3 in amino acids: CASSLQGISTDTQYF. CDR3 nucleotides: TGTGCCAGCAGCTTACAGGGGATTAGCACAGATACGCAGTATTTT.

The chain combines TRBV6-5 with TRBJ1-2, with D uncertain. Trimming took 5 bases from V and 7 from J, leaving 5 bases between them. Germline CDR1 and CDR2: MNHEY and SVGAGI. The CDR3 is 10 residues long. The CDR3 DNA reads TGTGCCAGCAGTGAGTTTGGCTACACCTTC. The encoded protein is CASSEFGYTF.

This clone was found once. V is TRBV21-1 and J is TRBJ2-3; the D call in the table, TRBD2, was not verified against the DNA. TRBV21-1 is recorded as a pseudogene. The CDR3 is made up of 16 amino acids. The CDR3 DNA sequence: TGTGCCAGCAGCAAAGAAAGGGCGGGGAGCACAGATACGCAGTATTTT. This sequence encodes CASSKERAGSTDTQYF.

The genes are TRBV11-3 and TRBJ1-2; no clear D. The V gene lost 5 bases and the J gene lost 8 bases, with 15 bases spanning the gap. The CDR3 loop spans 13 amino acids. The germline CDR1 and CDR2 sequences are SGHNT and YENEEA. This CDR3 is CASSPTGRRGYTF. In nucleotides, the CDR3 is TGTGCCAGCAGCCCCACGGGCCGGCGAGGCTACACCTTC.

The chain couples TRBV29-1 to TRBJ1-4; D not resolved. Germline V gene data show CDR1 as SQVTM and CDR2 as ANQGSEA. Trimming shortened V by 3 bases and J by 0 bases, and 8 bases separated the two germline ends. This CDR3 comprises 14 residues. The CDR3 region has the DNA TGCAGCGTTGACGAGGGAACAACTAATGAAAAACTGTTTTTT. Translation: CSVDEGTTNEKLFF.

V and J are TRBV7-9 and TRBJ2-7; perhaps TRBD1 as D (6 bases). The germline gives CDR1 SEHNR, CDR2 FQNEAQ (reference sequence). The CDR3 has 15 amino acids. Trimming removed 5 bases at V and 2 bases at J, with 16 bases between. The DNA for the CDR3 is TGTGCCAGCAGCCCAGGGGCCGGGTTAGCCTACGAGCAGTACTTC. Residues: CASSPGAGLAYEQYF.

This chain connects TRBV7-2 to TRBJ1-1, with TRBD1 identical over 8 bases. The CDR3 is made up of 15 amino acids. Looked up from germline, CDR1 is SGHTA and CDR2 is FQGNSA. J lost 5 bases, V lost 5 bases, and 10 bases had no gene match. CDR3 sequence (DNA): TGTGCCAGCAGCCCTACCTCGGGACAGGAGACTGAAGCTTTCTTT. Residues: CASSPTSGQETEAFF.

The chain links TRBV4-2 to TRBJ1-2; D gene unclear. The CDR3 is made up of 17 amino acids. Germline CDR1 and CDR2: LGHNA and YNFKEQ. V was clipped by 1 base and J by 5 bases, with 20 bases between them. CDR3 sequence reads: CASSQGGFQDGTYGYTF. DNA of the CDR3: TGTGCCAGCAGCCAAGGGGGTTTCCAGGACGGAACGTATGGCTACACCTTC.

This rearrangement joins TRBV6-5 to TRBJ1-5; maybe TRBD1 (6 bases). The CDR3 sequence is 16 residues long. Germline-derived CDR1 and CDR2 are MNHEY and SVGAGI. Trimming pared 4 bases from V and 0 bases from J, leaving 13 bases between. CDR3 sequence: CASSLQGQNSNQPQHF. The CDR3 bases are TGTGCCAGCAGTTTGCAGGGGCAGAATAGCAATCAGCCCCAGCATTTT.

This clone was seen a handful of times. V usage is TRBV28 and J usage is TRBJ1-3; no clear D. Deletions cut 7 bases from V and 0 bases from J, with 13 bases between. There are 15 residues in the CDR3. Germline loops: CDR1 MDHEN, CDR2 SYDVKM. DNA of the CDR3: TGTGCCAGCACTGAGGGAGGAACCTCTGGAAACACCATATATTTT. This codes for CASTEGGTSGNTIYF.

The genes are TRBV4-2 and TRBJ1-4, with D possibly matching TRBD1 (5 bases). Trimming left V 4 bases short and J 6 bases short, with 12 bases between. CDR1 is LGHNA, CDR2 YNFKEQ, per germline. The CDR3 covers 14 residues. The CDR3 is CASSLRDRDEKLFF. The CDR3 bases are TGTGCCAGCAGCCTCCGGGACCGGGATGAAAAACTGTTTTTT.

The rearrangement joins TRBV7-2 to TRBJ2-3; D is uncertain. This CDR3 spans 13 amino acids. V lost 5 bases to trimming and J lost 2 bases, with 8 bases between them. CDR1 is SGHTA and CDR2 is FQGNSA in the germline V gene. CDR3 in amino acids: CASSLAYTDTQYF. The CDR3 region has the DNA TGTGCCAGCAGCCTTGCTTACACAGATACGCAGTATTTT.

The CDR3: CATRQYNSPLHF. The CDR3, as DNA: TGTGCCACCAGACAGTATAATTCACCCCTCCACTTT. This chain connects TRBV6-5 to TRBJ1-6, with D possibly being TRBD1 (5 bases). The CDR3 extends over 12 amino acids. V was cut by 10 bases and J by 4 bases, with 8 bases left in between. Germline V gives CDR1 MNHEY, CDR2 SVGAGI.

This sequence joins TRBV27 and TRBJ1-5; TRBD1 aligns across 8 bases. The V gene end was trimmed by 4 bases and the J gene end by 7 bases; junction bases not matched to a gene: 9. Germline V gene data show CDR1 as MNHEY and CDR2 as SMNVEV (reference sequence). The CDR3 spans 15 residues. The CDR3, as DNA: TGTGCCAGCAGTTCCCGGGACAGGACCACCCAGCCCCAGCATTTT. It specifies CASSSRDRTTQPQHF.

This chain connects TRBV2 to TRBJ2-7, with D tentatively TRBD2 (6 bases). CDR3 length: 15 residues. V shed 6 bases and J shed 3 bases, with 18 bases lying between them. Germline values: CDR1 SNHLY, CDR2 FYNNEI. The CDR3 region has the DNA TGTGCCAGCAGATCTGCTGGGACTGGGAGCTACGAGCAGTACTTC. This gives the protein CASRSAGTGSYEQYF.

The sample holds a few counts of this clone. V and J are TRBV19 and TRBJ2-7; 9 bases are shared with TRBD1. The V gene's germline CDR1 is LNHDA and CDR2 SQIVND (reference sequence). V shed 7 bases, J shed 5 bases, and the junction held 12 bases outside the gene matches. This CDR3 has 15 amino acids. The CDR3 nucleotides are TGTGCCAGTAATCAAGAGAGACAGGGGGTCCACGAGCAGTACTTC. This sequence encodes CASNQERQGVHEQYF.